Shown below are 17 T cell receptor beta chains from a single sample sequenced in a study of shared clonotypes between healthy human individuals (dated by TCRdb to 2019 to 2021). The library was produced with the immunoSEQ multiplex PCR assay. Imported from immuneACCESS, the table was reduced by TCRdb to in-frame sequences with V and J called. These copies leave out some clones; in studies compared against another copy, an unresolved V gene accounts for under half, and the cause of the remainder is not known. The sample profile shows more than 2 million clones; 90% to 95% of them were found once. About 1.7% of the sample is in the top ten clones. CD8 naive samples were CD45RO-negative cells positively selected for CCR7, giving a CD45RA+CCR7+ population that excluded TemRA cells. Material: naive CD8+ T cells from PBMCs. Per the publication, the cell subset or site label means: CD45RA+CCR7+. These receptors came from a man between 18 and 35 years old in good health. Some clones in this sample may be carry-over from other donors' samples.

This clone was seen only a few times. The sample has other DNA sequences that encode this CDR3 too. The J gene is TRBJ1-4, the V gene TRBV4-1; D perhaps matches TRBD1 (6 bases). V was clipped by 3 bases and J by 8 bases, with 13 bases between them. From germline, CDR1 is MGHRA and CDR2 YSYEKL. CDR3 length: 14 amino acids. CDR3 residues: CASSQEVQGEKLFF. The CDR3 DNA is TGCGCCAGCAGCCAGGAAGTGCAGGGGGAAAAACTGTTTTTT.

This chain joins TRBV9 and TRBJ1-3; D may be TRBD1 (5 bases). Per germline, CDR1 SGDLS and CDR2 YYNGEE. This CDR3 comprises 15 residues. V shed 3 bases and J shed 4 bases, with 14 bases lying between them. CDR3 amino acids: CASSGGTPGGNTIYF. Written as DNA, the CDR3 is TGTGCCAGCAGCGGGGGGACTCCCGGGGGAAACACCATATATTTT.

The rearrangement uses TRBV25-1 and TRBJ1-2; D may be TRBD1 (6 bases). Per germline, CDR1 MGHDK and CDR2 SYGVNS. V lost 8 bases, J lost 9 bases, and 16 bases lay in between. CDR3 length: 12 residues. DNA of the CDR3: TGTGCCAGCGGTGGGGGGCGGACCAGCTACACCTTC. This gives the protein CASGGGRTSYTF.

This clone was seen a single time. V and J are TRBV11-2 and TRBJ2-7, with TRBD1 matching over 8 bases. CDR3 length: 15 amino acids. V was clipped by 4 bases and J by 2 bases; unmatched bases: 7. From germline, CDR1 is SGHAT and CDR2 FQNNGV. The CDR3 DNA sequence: TGTGCCAGCAGCTCCCGGACAGGGACCCCCTACGAGCAGTACTTC. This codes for CASSSRTGTPYEQYF.

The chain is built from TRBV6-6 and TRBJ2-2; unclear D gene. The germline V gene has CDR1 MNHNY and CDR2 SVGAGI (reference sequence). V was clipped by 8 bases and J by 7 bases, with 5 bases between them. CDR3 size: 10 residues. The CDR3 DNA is TGTGCCAGCTTCGGCGGGGAGCTGTTTTTT. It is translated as CASFGGELFF.

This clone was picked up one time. CDR3 in amino acids: CASRRRQVHLSGGTGELFF. The CDR3 nucleotides read TGTGCCAGCAGACGAAGACAGGTCCACCTTTCAGGGGGGACCGGGGAGCTGTTTTTT. V and J are TRBV28 and TRBJ2-2; D might be TRBD1 (7 bases). The CDR3 sequence is 19 residues long. The germline gives CDR1 MDHEN, CDR2 SYDVKM. The V end lost 6 bases, the J end lost 5 bases, and 28 bases lay between the germline ends.

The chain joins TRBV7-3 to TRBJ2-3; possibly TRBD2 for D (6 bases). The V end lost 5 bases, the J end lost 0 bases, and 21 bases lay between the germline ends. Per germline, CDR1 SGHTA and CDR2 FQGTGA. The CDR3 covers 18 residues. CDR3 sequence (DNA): TGTGCCAGCAGCCCAGGGACTGGATATTACTCTAGCACAGATACGCAGTATTTT. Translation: CASSPGTGYYSSTDTQYF.

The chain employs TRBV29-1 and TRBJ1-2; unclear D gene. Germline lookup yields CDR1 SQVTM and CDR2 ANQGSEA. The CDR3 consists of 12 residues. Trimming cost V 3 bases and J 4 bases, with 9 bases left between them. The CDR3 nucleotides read TGCAGCGTTGATAAAGGCCCCTATGGCTACACCTTC. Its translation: CSVDKGPYGYTF.

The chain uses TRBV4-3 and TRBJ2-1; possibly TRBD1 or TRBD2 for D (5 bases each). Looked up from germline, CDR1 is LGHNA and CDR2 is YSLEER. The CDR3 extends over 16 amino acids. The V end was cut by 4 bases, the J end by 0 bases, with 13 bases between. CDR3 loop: CASSRGPGSSYNEQFF. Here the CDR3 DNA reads TGCGCCAGCAGCCGTGGGCCAGGGAGCTCCTACAATGAGCAGTTCTTC.

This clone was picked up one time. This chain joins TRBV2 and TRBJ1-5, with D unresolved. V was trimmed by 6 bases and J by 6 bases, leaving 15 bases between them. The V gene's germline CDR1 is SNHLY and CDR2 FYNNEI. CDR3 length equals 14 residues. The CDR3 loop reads CASRFEFRSQPQHF. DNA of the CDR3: TGTGCCAGCAGATTTGAATTTCGATCTCAGCCCCAGCATTTT.

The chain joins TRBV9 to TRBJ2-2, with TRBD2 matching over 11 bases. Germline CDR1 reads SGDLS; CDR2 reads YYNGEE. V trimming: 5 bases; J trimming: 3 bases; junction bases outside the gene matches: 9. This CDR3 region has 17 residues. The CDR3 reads CASRLSGRAGDTGELFF. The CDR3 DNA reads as TGTGCCAGCAGACTTAGCGGGAGGGCCGGGGACACCGGGGAGCTGTTTTTT.

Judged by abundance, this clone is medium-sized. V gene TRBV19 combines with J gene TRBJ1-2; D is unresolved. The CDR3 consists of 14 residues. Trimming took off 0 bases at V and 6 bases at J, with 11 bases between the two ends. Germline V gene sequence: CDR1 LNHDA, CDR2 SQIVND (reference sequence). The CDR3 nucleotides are TGTGCCAGTAGTATAGATCTGAGACTAAATGGCTACACCTTC. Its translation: CASSIDLRLNGYTF.

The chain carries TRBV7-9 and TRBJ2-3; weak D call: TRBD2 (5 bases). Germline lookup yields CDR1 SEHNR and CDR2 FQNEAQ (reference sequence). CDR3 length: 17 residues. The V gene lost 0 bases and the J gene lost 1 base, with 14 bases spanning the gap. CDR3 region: CASSLAPLAIGTDTQYF. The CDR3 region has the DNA TGTGCCAGCAGCTTAGCCCCTTTAGCGATCGGCACAGATACGCAGTATTTT.

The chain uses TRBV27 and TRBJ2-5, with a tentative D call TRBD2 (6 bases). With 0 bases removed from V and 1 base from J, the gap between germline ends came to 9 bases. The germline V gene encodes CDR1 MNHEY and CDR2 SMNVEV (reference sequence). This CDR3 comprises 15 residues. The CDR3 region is CASSLSWDFQETQYF. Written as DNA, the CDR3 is TGTGCCAGCAGTTTATCATGGGACTTCCAAGAGACCCAGTACTTC.

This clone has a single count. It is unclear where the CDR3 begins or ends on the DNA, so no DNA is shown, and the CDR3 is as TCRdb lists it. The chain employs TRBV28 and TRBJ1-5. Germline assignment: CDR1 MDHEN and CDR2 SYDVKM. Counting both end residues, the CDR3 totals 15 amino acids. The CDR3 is CASSSSATLNQPQHF.

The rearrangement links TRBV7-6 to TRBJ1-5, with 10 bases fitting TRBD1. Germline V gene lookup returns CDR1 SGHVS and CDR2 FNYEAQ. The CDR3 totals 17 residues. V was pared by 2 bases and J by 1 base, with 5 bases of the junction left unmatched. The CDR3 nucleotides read TGTGCCAGCAGCTTATTTACGGGACAGGGGAGCAATCAGCCCCAGCATTTT. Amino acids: CASSLFTGQGSNQPQHF.

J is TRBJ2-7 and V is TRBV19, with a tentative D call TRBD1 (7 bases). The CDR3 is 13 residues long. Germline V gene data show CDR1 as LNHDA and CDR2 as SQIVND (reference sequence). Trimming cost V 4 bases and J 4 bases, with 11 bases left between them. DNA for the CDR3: TGTGCCAGTAGTAGCGCAGGGGGGTACGAGCAGTACTTC. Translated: CASSSAGGYEQYF.